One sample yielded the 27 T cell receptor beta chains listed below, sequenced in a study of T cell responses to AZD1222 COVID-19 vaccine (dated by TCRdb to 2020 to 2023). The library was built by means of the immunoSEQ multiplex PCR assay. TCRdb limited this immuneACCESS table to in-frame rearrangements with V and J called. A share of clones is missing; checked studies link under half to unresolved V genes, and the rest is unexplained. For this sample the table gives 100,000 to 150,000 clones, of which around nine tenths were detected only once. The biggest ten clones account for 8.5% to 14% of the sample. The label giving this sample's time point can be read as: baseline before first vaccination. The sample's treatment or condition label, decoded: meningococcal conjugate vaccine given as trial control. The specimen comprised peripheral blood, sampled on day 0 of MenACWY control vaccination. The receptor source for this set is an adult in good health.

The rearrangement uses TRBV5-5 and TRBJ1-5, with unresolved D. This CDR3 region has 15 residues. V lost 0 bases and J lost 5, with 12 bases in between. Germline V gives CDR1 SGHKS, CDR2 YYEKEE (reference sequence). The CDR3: CASSLGVGADQPQHF. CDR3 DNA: TGTGCCAGCAGCTTGGGGGTGGGCGCTGATCAGCCCCAGCATTTT.

As DNA, the CDR3 is TGTGCCTGGAGTGAGGGAATAAACGGGGCAGATACGCAGTATTTT. This sequence encodes CAWSEGINGADTQYF. V and J are TRBV30 and TRBJ2-3; D is perhaps TRBD2 (5 bases). V was pared by 1 base and J by 4 bases, with 15 bases between. This CDR3 spans 15 amino acids. CDR1 and CDR2 from the germline V gene are GTSNPN and SVGIG (reference sequence). The whole variable domain, filled in from reference TRBV30 and TRBJ2-3, reads SQTIHQWPATLVQPVGSPLSLECTVEGTSNPNLYWYRQAAGRGLQLLFYSVGIGQISSEVPQNLSASRPQDRQFILSSKKLLLSDSGFYLCAWSEGINGADTQYFGPGTRLTVL.

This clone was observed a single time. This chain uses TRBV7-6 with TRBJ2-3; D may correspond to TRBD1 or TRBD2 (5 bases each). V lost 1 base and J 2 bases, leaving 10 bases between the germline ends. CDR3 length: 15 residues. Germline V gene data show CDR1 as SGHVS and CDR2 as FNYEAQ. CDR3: CASSLVSGTTDTQYF. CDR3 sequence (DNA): TGTGCCAGCAGCTTAGTGTCGGGGACCACAGATACGCAGTATTTT.

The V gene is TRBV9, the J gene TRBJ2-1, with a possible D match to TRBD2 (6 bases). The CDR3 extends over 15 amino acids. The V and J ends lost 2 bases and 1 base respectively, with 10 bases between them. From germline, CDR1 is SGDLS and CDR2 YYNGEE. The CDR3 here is CASSVSGRSYNEQFF. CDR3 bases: TGTGCCAGCAGCGTTAGCGGAAGATCCTACAATGAGCAGTTCTTC.

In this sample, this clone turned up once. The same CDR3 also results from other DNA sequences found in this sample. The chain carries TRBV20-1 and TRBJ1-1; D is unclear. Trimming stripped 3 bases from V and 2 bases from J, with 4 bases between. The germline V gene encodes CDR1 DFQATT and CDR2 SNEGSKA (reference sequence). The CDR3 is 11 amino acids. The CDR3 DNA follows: TGCAGTGCTAGGGGTAACACTGAAGCTTTCTTT. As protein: CSARGNTEAFF.

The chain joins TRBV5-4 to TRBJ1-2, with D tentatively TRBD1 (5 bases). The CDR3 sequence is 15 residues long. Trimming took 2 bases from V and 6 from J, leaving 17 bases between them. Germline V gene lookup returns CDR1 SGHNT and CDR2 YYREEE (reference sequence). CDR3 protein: CASSFVAGALDGYTF. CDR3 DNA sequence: TGTGCCAGCAGCTTTGTGGCTGGGGCGTTGGATGGCTACACCTTC.

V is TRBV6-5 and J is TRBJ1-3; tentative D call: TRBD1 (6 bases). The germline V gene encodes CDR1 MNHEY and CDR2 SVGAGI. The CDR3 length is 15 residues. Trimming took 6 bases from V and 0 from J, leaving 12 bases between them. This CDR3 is CASRNRAISGNTIYF. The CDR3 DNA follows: TGTGCCAGCAGGAACAGGGCGATCTCTGGAAACACCATATATTTT.

As DNA, the CDR3 is TGTGCCAGCAGCCCCAGAGTTGGGGACACCTACGAGCAGTACTTC. Its protein product is CASSPRVGDTYEQYF. The chain links TRBV7-2 to TRBJ2-7, with a tentative D call TRBD1 (6 bases). The CDR3 length is 15 residues. Trimming removed 5 bases at V and 2 bases at J, with 16 bases between. Germline values: CDR1 SGHTA, CDR2 FQGNSA.

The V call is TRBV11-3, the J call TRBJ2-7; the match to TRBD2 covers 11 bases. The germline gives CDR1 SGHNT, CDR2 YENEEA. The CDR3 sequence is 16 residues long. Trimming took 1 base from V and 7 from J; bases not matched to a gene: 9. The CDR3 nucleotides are TGTGCCAGCAGCTTAGCGGCGCTAGCGGGAGGAGGGGAGCAGTACTTC. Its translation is CASSLAALAGGGEQYF.

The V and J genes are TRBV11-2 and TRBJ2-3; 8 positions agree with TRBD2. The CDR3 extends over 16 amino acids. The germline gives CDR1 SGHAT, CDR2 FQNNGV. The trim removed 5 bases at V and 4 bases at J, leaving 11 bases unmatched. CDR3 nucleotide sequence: TGTGCCAGCAGCCTCCGGGGGAGCGGGAGCGCAGATACGCAGTATTTT. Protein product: CASSLRGSGSADTQYF.

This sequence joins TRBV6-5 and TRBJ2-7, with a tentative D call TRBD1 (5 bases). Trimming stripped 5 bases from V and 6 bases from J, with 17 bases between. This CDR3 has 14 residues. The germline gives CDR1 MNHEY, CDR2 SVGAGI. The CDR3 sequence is CASSPWGSQFEQYF. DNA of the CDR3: TGTGCCAGCAGTCCGTGGGGCTCCCAATTCGAGCAGTACTTC.

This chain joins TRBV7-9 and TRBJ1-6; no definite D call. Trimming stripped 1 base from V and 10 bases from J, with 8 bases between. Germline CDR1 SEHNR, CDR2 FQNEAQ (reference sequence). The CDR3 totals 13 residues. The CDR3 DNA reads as TGTGCCAGCAGCTTAGACGGGCGATCACCCCTCCACTTT. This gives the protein CASSLDGRSPLHF.

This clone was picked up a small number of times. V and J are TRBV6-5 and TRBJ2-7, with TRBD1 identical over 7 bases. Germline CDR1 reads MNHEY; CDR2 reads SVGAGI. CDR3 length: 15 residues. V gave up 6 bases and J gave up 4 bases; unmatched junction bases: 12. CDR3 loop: CASRRQGEEIYEQYF. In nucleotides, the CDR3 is TGTGCCAGCAGGCGACAGGGCGAGGAGATTTACGAGCAGTACTTC.

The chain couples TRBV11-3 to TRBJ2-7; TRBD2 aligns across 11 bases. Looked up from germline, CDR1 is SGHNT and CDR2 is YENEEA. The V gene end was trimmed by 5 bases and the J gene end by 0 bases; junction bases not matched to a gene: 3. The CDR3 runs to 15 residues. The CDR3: CASSGGTSGSYEQYF. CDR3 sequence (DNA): TGTGCCAGCAGCGGGGGGACTAGCGGCTCCTACGAGCAGTACTTC.

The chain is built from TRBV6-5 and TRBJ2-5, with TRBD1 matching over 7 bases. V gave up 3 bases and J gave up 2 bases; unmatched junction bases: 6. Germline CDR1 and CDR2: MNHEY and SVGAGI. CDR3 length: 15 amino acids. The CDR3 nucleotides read TGTGCCAGCAGTTATCAGCGGACAGGACAAGAGACCCAGTACTTC. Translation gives CASSYQRTGQETQYF.

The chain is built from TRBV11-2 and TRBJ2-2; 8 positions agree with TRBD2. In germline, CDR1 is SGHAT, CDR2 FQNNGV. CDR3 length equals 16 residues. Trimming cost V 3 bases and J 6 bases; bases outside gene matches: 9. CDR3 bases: TGTGCCAGCAGCTTTTCGACTAGCGTTGTTCCCGGGGAGCTGTTTTTT. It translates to CASSFSTSVVPGELFF.

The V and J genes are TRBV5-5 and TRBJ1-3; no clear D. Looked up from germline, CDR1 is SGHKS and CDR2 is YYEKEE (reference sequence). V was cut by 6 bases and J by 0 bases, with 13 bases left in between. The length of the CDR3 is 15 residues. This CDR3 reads CASTPGSSSGNTIYF. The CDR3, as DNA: TGTGCCAGCACCCCGGGCAGTAGCTCTGGAAACACCATATATTTT.

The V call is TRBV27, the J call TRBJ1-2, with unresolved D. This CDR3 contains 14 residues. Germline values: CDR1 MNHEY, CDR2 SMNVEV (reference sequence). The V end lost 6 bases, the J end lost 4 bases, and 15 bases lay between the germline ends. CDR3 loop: CASSEMGSSYGYTF. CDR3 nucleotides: TGTGCCAGCAGCGAGATGGGGTCTTCCTATGGCTACACCTTC.

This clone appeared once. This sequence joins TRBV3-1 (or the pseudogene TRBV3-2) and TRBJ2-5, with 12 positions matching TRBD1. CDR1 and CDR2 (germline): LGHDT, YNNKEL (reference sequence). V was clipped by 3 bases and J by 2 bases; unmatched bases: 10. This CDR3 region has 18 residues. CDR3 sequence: CASSHGGTGGLLQETQYF. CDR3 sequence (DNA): TGTGCCAGCAGCCACGGAGGGACAGGGGGCCTTCTACAAGAGACCCAGTACTTC.

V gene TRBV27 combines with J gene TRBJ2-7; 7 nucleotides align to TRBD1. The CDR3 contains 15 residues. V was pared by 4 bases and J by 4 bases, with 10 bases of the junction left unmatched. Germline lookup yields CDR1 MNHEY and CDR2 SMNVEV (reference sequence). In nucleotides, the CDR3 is TGTGCCAGCAGTTCCGGACAGGCCGGCAGTTACGAGCAGTACTTC. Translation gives CASSSGQAGSYEQYF.

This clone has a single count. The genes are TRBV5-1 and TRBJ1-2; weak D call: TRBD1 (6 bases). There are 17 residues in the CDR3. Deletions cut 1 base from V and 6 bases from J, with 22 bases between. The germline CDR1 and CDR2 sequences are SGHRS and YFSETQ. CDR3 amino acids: CASSLSPTGPQGDGYTF. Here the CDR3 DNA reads TGCGCCAGCAGCTTGAGCCCCACAGGGCCTCAAGGAGATGGCTACACCTTC.

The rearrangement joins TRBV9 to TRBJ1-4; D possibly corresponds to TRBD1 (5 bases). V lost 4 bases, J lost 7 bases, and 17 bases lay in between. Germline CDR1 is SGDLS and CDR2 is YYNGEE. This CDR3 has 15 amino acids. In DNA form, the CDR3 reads TGTGCCAGCAGCTCAGAAGGGACGGGTGGTGAAAAACTGTTTTTT. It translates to CASSSEGTGGEKLFF.

The DNA for the CDR3 is TGTGCCAGCAGCTTAGGTTCCAGCGGGAGGGCCCGTGAGCAGTTCTTC. Its protein is CASSLGSSGRAREQFF. The chain couples TRBV11-2 to TRBJ2-1; the match to TRBD2 covers 10 bases. The CDR3 length is 16 residues. In germline, CDR1 is SGHAT, CDR2 FQNNGV. The V segment lost 1 base and the J segment 9 bases; nucleotides outside the gene matches: 9.

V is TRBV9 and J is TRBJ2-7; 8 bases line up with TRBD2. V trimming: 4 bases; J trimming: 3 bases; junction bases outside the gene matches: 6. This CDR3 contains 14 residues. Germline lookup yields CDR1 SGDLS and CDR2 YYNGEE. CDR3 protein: CASSTGGGNYEQYF. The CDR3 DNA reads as TGTGCCAGCAGCACCGGCGGGGGGAACTACGAGCAGTACTTC.

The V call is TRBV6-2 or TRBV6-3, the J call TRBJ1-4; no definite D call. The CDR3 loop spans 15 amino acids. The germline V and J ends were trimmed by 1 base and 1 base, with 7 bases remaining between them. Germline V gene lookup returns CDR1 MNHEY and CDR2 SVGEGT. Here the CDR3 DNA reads TGTGCCAGCAGTTACTGGCTGAGAACTAATGAAAAACTGTTTTTT. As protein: CASSYWLRTNEKLFF.

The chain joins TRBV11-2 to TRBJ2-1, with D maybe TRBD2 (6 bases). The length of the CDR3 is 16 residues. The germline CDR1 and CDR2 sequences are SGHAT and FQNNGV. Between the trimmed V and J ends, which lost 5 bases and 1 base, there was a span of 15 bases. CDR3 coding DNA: TGTGCCAGCAGCGTAACGGGAGTTCCATCCTACAATGAGCAGTTCTTC. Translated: CASSVTGVPSYNEQFF. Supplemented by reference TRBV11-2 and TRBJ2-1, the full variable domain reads EAGVAQSPRYKIIEKRQSVAFWCNPISGHATLYWYQQILGQGPKLLIQFQNNGVVDDSQLPKDRFSAERLKGVDSTLKIQPAKLEDSAVYLCASSVTGVPSYNEQFFGPGTRLTVL.

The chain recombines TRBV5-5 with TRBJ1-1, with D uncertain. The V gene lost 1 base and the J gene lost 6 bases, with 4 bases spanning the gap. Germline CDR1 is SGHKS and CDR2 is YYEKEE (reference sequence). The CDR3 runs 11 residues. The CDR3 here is CASSLFAEAFF. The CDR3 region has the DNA TGTGCCAGCAGCTTGTTCGCTGAAGCTTTCTTT.